These 10 T cell receptor beta chains were all obtained from the same sample, sequenced in a study of T cell responses to AZD1222 COVID-19 vaccine. The method was immunoSEQ multiplex PCR; TCRdb's version includes in-frame clones alone and lacks a portion of them. The table has 120,000 to 150,000 clones, around 83% seen once. Sequencing used peripheral blood, obtained on day 0 of MenACWY control vaccination. The receptors were gathered from an adult in good health.

The chain is built from TRBV3-1 (or the pseudogene TRBV3-2) and TRBJ1-5; 7 bases are a match to TRBD1. CDR3 length: 15 amino acids. Per the germline V gene, CDR1 is LGHDT and CDR2 is YNNKEL (reference sequence). V gave up 1 base and J gave up 11 bases; unmatched junction bases: 11. This chain's CDR3 is CASSQARGAPKAQHF. The CDR3 DNA follows: TGTGCCAGCAGCCAAGCCAGGGGGGCCCCTAAAGCCCAGCATTTT.

This chain links TRBV21-1 with TRBJ1-1; the DNA was not used to check the table's D call, TRBD1. TRBV21-1 is a documented pseudogene. This CDR3 has 16 residues. CDR3 sequence (DNA): TGTGCCAGCAGCAAATCGGGGACAGGGGGTTCTCCTGAAGCTTTCTTT. It specifies CASSKSGTGGSPEAFF.

The chain carries TRBV19 and TRBJ2-7; maybe TRBD1 (6 bases). The CDR3 loop spans 15 amino acids. With 1 base removed from V and 2 bases from J, the gap between germline ends came to 12 bases. Germline assignment: CDR1 LNHDA and CDR2 SQIVND (reference sequence). CDR3 protein: CASSIASRGPYEQYF. DNA of the CDR3: TGTGCCAGTAGTATAGCATCCAGGGGCCCCTACGAGCAGTACTTC.

The chain employs TRBV27 and TRBJ1-5; the D is unclear. Trimming took off 5 bases at V and 3 bases at J, with 11 bases between the two ends. Germline V gene lookup returns CDR1 MNHEY and CDR2 SMNVEV (reference sequence). The CDR3 runs to 14 residues. CDR3 sequence (DNA): TGTGCCAGCAGTCCAATGGGATCCAATCAGCCCCAGCATTTT. Its protein is CASSPMGSNQPQHF.

This chain uses TRBV5-4 with TRBJ1-6; D not certain. CDR1 and CDR2 (germline): SGHNT, YYREEE (reference sequence). Deletions cut 0 bases from V and 7 bases from J, with 8 bases between. There are 14 residues in the CDR3. In DNA form, the CDR3 reads TGTGCCAGCAGCTTGGCTAGGTGGAATTCACCCCTCCACTTT. Translating it yields CASSLARWNSPLHF.

The chain is built from TRBV27 and TRBJ2-3; 7 bases are a match to TRBD1. Germline V gene sequence: CDR1 MNHEY, CDR2 SMNVEV (reference sequence). V was pared by 2 bases and J by 5 bases, with 4 bases of the junction left unmatched. CDR3 length: 14 amino acids. The CDR3 loop is CASSLDRVGDTQYF. The CDR3 DNA reads TGTGCCAGCAGTTTAGACAGGGTCGGAGATACGCAGTATTTT.

V is TRBV11-2 and J is TRBJ2-7; TRBD2 matches at 9 bases. Unmatched junction bases numbered 5, after V lost 3 bases and J lost 2 bases. From germline, CDR1 is SGHAT and CDR2 FQNNGV. The CDR3 has 15 amino acids. CDR3 region: CASSFSGGHTYEQYF. CDR3 DNA: TGTGCCAGCAGCTTCAGCGGGGGGCACACCTACGAGCAGTACTTC.

This clone was observed a few times. The chain couples TRBV6-5 to TRBJ2-7; D is uncertain. With 7 bases removed from V and 4 bases from J, the gap between germline ends came to 5 bases. The CDR3 loop spans 10 amino acids. CDR1 is MNHEY, CDR2 SVGAGI, per germline. Here the CDR3 reads CASTSYEQYF. Written as DNA, the CDR3 is TGTGCCAGCACCTCATACGAGCAGTACTTC.

The chain employs TRBV3-1 (or the pseudogene TRBV3-2) and TRBJ1-1, with D perhaps matching TRBD1 (6 bases). Per germline, CDR1 LGHDT and CDR2 YNNKEL (reference sequence). V was cut by 1 base and J by 4 bases, with 13 bases left in between. The CDR3 extends over 15 amino acids. The CDR3 region has the DNA TGTGCCAGCAGCCAAGGTGCAGGGGTGGGCACTGAAGCTTTCTTT. Translation gives CASSQGAGVGTEAFF.

This chain uses TRBV10-3 with TRBJ1-6; D uncertain. Germline V gene lookup returns CDR1 ENHRY and CDR2 SYGVKD. The CDR3 has 14 residues. V lost 4 bases and J lost 10, with 14 bases in between. The CDR3 bases are TGTGCCATCAGTGGCGGAGAAGGCGGATCACCCCTCCACTTT. It translates to CAISGGEGGSPLHF.